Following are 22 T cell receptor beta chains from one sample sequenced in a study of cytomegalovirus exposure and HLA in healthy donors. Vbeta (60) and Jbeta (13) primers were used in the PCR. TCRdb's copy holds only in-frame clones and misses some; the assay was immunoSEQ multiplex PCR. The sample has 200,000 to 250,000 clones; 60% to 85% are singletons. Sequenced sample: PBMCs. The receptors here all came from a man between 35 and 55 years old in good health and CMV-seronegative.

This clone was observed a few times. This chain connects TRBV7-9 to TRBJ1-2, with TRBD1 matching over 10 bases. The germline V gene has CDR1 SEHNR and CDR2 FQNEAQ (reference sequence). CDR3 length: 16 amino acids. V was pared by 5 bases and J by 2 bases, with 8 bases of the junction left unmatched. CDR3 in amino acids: CASSHRDRGSNYGYTF. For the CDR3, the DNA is TGTGCCAGCAGCCACCGGGACAGGGGATCAAACTATGGCTACACCTTC.

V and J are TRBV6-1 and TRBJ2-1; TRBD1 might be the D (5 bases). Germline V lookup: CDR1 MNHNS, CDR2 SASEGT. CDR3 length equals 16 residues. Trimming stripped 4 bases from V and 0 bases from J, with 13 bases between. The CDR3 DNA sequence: TGTGCCAGCAGTGTAGAAGGGGCGAGCTCCTACAATGAGCAGTTCTTC. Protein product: CASSVEGASSYNEQFF.

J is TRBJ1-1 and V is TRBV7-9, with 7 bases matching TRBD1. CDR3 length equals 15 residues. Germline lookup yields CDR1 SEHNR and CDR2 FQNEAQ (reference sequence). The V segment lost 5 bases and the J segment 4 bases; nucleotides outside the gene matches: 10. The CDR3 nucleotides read TGTGCCAGCAGCCCCTTGGCAGGGGGTAGCACTGAAGCTTTCTTT. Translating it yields CASSPLAGGSTEAFF.

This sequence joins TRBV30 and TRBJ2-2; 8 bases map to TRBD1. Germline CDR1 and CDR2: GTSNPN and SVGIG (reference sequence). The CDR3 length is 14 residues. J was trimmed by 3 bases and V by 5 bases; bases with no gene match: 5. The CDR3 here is CAWAGTGHTGELFF. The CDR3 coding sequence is TGTGCCTGGGCCGGGACAGGCCACACCGGGGAGCTGTTTTTT.

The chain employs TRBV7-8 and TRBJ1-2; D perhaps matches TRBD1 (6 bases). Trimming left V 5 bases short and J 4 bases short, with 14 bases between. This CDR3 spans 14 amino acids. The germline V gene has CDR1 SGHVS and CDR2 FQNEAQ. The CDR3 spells CASSVQGLGYGYTF. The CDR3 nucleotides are TGTGCCAGCAGCGTACAGGGTTTAGGCTATGGCTACACCTTC.

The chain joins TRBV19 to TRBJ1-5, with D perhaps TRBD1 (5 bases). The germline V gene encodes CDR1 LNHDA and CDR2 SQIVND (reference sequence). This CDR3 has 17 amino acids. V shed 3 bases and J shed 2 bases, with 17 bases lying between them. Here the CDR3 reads CASSIWRGDLGNQPQHF. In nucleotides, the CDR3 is TGTGCCAGTAGTATTTGGCGTGGGGACTTAGGCAATCAGCCCCAGCATTTT.

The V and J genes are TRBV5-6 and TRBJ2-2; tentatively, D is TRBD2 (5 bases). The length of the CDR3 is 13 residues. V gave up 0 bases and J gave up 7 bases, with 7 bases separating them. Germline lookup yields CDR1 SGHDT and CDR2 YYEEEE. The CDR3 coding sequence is TGTGCCAGCAGCTTGGGGAGCGGCGGGGAGCTGTTTTTT. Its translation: CASSLGSGGELFF.

The CDR3 DNA reads TGTGCCAGCAGCCTGGCAGGGGCCACGACCACCGGGGAGCTGTTTTTT. Protein sequence: CASSLAGATTTGELFF. This sequence joins TRBV5-6 and TRBJ2-2; tentatively, D is TRBD1 (6 bases). This CDR3 spans 16 amino acids. Germline assignment: CDR1 SGHDT and CDR2 YYEEEE. The V end was cut by 4 bases, the J end by 4 bases, with 17 bases between.

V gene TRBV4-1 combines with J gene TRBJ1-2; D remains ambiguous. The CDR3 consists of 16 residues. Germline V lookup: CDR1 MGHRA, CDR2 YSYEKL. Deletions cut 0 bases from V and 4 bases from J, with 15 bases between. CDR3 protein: CASSQDRWAATYGYTF. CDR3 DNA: TGCGCCAGCAGCCAAGATAGGTGGGCTGCGACCTATGGCTACACCTTC.

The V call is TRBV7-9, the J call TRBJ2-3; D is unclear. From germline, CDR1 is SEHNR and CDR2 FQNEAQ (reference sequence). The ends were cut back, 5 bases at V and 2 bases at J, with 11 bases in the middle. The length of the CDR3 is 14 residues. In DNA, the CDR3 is TGTGCCAGCAGCCAAAGCCTTCCCACAGATACGCAGTATTTT. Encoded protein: CASSQSLPTDTQYF.

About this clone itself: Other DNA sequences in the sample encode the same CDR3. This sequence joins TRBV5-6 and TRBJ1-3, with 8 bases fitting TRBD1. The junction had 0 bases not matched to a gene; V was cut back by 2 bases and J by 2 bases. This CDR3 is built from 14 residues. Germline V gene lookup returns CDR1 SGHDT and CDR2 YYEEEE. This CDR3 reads CASSLQGAGNTIYF. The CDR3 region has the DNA TGTGCCAGCAGCTTACAGGGGGCTGGAAACACCATATATTTT.

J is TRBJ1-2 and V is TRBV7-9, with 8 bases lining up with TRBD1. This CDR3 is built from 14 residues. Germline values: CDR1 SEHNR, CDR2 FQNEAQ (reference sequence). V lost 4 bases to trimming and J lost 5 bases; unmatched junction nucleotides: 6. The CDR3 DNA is TGTGCCAGCAGCTCGACACAGGGGGGATATGGCTACACCTTC. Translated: CASSSTQGGYGYTF.

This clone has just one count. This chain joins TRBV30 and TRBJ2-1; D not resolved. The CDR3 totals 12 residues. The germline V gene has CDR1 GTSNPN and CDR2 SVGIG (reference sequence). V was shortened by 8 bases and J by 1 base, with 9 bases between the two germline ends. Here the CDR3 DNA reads TGTGCCGTCGCGGAGTCCTACAATGAGCAGTTCTTC. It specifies CAVAESYNEQFF.

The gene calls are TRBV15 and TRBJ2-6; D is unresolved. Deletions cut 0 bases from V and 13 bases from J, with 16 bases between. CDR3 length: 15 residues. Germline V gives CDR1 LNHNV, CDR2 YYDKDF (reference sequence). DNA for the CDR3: TGTGCCACCAGCAGAGATAGGATCCCAGGCAGGGTCCTGACTTTC. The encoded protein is CATSRDRIPGRVLTF.

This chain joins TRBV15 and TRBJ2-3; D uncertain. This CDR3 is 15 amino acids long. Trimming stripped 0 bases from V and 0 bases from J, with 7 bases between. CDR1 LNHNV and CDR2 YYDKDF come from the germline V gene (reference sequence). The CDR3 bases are TGTGCCACCAGCAGAGAACGGTCTAGCACAGATACGCAGTATTTT. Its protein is CATSRERSSTDTQYF.

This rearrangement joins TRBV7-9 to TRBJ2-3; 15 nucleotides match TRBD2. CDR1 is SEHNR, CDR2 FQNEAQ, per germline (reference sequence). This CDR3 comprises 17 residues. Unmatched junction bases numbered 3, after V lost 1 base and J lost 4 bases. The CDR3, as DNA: TGTGCCAGCAGCTTAGAGAGGACTAGCGGGAGGGCAGATACGCAGTATTTT. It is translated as CASSLERTSGRADTQYF.

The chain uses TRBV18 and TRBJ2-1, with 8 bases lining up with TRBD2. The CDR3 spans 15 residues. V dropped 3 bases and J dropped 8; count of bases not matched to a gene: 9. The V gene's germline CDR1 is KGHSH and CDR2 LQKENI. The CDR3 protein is CASSPVGLGVYEQFF. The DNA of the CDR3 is TGTGCCAGCTCACCCGTGGGACTAGGCGTCTATGAGCAGTTCTTC.

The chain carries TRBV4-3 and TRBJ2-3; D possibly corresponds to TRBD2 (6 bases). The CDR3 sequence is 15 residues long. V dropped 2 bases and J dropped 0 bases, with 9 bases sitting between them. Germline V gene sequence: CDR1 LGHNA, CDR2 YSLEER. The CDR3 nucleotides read TGCGCCAGCAGCCAATATAGCGGAAGCACAGATACGCAGTATTTT. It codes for CASSQYSGSTDTQYF.

Here the CDR3 DNA reads TGTGCCTGGAGTGATTGGGGGGGAATGGCAACTAATGAAAAACTGTTTTTT. Its protein is CAWSDWGGMATNEKLFF. The V and J genes are TRBV30 and TRBJ1-4; TRBD1 might be the D (5 bases). Germline assignment: CDR1 GTSNPN and CDR2 SVGIG (reference sequence). V was cut by 1 base and J by 0 bases, with 15 bases left in between. This CDR3 is built from 17 residues. Full variable domain (remainder filled in from reference TRBV30 and TRBJ1-4): SQTIHQWPATLVQPVGSPLSLECTVEGTSNPNLYWYRQAAGRGLQLLFYSVGIGQISSEVPQNLSASRPQDRQFILSSKKLLLSDSGFYLCAWSDWGGMATNEKLFFGSGTQLSVL.

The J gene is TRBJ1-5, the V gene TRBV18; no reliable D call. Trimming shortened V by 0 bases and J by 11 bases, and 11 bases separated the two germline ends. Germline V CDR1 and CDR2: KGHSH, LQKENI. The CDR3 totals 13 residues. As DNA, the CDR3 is TGTGCCAGCTCACCACCTCCTGGCACAACCCAGCATTTT. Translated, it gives CASSPPPGTTQHF.

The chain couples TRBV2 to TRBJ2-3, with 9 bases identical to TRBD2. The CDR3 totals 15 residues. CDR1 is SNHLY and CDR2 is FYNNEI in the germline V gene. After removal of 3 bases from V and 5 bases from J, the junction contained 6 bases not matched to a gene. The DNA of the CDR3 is TGTGCCAGCAGTGACGGCGGGGGGGCGGGAGATACGCAGTATTTT. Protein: CASSDGGGAGDTQYF.

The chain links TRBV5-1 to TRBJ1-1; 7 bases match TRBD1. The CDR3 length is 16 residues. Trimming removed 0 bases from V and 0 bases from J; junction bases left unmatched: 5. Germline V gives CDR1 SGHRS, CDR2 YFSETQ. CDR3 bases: TGCGCCAGCAGCTTGGTTCAGGGGGGACTGAACACTGAAGCTTTCTTT. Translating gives CASSLVQGGLNTEAFF.